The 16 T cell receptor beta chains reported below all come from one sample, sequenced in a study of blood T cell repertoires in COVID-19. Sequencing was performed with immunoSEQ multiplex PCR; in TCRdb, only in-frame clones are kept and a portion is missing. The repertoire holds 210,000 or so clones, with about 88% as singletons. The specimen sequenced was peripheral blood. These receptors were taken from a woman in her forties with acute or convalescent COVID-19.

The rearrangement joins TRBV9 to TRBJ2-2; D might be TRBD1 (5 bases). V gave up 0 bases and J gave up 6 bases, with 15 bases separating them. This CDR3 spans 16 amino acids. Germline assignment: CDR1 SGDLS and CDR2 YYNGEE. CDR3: CASSVDGAPGSGELFF. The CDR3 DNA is TGTGCCAGCAGCGTAGATGGGGCGCCTGGTTCCGGGGAGCTGTTTTTT.

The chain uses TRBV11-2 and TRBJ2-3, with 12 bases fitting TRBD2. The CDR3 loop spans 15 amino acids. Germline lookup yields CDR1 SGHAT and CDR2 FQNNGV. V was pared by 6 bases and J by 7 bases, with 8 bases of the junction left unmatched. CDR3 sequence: CASSSLAGGPYTQYF. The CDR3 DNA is TGTGCCAGCAGTTCACTAGCGGGGGGCCCATATACGCAGTATTTT.

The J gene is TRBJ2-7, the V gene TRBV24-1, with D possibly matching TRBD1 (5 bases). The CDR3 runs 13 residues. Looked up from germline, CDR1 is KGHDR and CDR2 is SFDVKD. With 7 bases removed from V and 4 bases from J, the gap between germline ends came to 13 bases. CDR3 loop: CATRLRPGYEQYV. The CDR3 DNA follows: TGTGCCACCAGACTACGCCCAGGGTACGAGCAGTACGTC.

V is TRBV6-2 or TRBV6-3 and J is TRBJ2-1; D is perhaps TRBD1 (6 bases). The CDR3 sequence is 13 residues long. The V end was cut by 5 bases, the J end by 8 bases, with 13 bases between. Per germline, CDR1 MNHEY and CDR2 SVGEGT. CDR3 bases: TGTGCCAGCAGTAGGGGGATAGCTCATGAGCAGTTCTTC. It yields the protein CASSRGIAHEQFF.

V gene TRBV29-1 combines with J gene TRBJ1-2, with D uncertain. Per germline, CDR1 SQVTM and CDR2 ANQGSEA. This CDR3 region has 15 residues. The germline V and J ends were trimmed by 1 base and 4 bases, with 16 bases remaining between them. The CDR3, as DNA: TGCAGCGTTGAAGCGCGGCTTTCTCCTAGCTATGGCTACACCTTC. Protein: CSVEARLSPSYGYTF.

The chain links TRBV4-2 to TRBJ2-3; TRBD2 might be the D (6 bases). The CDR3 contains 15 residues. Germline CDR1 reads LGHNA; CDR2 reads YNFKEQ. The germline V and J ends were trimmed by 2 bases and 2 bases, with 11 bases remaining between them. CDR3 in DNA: TGTGCCAGCAGCCAAAAAAGCGGGTACACAGATACGCAGTATTTT. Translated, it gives CASSQKSGYTDTQYF.

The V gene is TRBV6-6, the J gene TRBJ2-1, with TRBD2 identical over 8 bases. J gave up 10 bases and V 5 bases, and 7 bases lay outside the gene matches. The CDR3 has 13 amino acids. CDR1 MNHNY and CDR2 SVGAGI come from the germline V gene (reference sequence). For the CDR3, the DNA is TGTGCCAGCAGTGCGGGACTAGACTACGAGCAGTTCTTC. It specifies CASSAGLDYEQFF.

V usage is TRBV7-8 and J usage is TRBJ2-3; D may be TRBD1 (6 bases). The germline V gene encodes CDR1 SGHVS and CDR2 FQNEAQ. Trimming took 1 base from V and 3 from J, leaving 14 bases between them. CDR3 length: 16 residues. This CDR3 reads CASSLVWGPGTDTQYF. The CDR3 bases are TGTGCCAGCAGCTTAGTGTGGGGGCCAGGGACAGATACGCAGTATTTT.

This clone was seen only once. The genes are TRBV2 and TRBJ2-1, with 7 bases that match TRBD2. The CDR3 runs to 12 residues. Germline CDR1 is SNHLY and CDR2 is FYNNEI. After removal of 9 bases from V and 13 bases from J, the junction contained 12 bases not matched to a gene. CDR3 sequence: CASEGGGGTQFF. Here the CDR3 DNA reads TGTGCCAGTGAGGGCGGGGGAGGCACCCAGTTCTTC.

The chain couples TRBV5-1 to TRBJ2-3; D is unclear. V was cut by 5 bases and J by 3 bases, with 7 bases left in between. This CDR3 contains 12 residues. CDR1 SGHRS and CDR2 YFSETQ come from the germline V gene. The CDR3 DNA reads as TGCGCCAGCAGTCCCCCGACAGATACGCAGTATTTT. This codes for CASSPPTDTQYF.

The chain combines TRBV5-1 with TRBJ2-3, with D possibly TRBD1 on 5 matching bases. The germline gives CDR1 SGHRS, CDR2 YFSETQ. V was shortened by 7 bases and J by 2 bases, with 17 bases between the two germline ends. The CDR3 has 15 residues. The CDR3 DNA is TGCGCCAGCGCCTTGACAGAGCAATACACAGATACGCAGTATTTT. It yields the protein CASALTEQYTDTQYF.

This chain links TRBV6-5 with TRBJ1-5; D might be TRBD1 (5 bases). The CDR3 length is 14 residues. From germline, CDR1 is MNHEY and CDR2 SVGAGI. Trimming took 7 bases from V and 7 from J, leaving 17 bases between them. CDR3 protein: CASNGGAMEQPQHF. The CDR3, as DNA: TGTGCCAGCAACGGTGGGGCTATGGAACAGCCCCAGCATTTT.

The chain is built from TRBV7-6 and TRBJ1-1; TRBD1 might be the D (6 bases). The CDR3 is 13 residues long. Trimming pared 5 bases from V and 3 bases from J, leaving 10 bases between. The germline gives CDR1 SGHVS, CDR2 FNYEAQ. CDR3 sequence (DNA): TGTGCCAGCAGCATAAGACAGGACACTGAAGCTTTCTTT. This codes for CASSIRQDTEAFF.

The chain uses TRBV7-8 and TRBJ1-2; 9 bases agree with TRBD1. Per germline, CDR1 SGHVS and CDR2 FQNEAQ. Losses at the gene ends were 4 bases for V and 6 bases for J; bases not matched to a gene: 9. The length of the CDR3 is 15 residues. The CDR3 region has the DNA TGTGCCAGCAGCTCCGTAGGGGGGACAGGGAATGGCTACACCTTC. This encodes CASSSVGGTGNGYTF.

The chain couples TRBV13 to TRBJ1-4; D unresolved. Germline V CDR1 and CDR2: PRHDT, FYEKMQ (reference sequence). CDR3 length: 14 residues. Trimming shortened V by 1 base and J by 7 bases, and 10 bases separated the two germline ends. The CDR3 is CASSLEPNSEKLFF. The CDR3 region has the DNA TGTGCCAGCAGCTTAGAGCCAAATTCTGAAAAACTGTTTTTT.

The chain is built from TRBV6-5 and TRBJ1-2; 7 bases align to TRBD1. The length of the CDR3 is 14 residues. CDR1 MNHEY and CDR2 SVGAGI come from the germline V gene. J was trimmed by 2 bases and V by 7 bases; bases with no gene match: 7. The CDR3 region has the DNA TGTGCCAGCAATAACAGGGGATGGAACTATGGCTACACCTTC. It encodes CASNNRGWNYGYTF.